These 31 T cell receptor beta chains were sequenced from one sample in a study of blood T cell repertoires in COVID-19. Using immunoSEQ multiplex PCR, the repertoire was profiled, and TCRdb retains in-frame clones only, with some absent. Found here are approximately 210,000 clones, 80% to 85% of them singletons; the top ten hold roughly a tenth. Material: peripheral blood. The origin of the receptors is an elderly woman with COVID-19, enrolled during active disease.

The chain uses TRBV7-9 and TRBJ1-2, with unresolved D. V was pared by 7 bases and J by 8 bases, with 20 bases between. This CDR3 has 14 amino acids. Germline CDR1 reads SEHNR; CDR2 reads FQNEAQ (reference sequence). The CDR3 coding sequence is TGTGCCAGCACCAAACCCCCCCTGATTGGCGGCTACACCTTC. Residues: CASTKPPLIGGYTF.

This chain links TRBV19 with TRBJ1-4, with 7 nucleotides matching TRBD1. V was clipped by 7 bases and J by 7 bases; unmatched bases: 9. Germline assignment: CDR1 LNHDA and CDR2 SQIVND (reference sequence). CDR3 size: 14 residues. In DNA, the CDR3 is TGTGCCAGTAATTGGCCAGGGGGAATTGAAAAACTGTTTTTT. It yields the protein CASNWPGGIEKLFF.

The chain employs TRBV18 and TRBJ1-1; TRBD1 aligns across 8 bases. CDR1 KGHSH and CDR2 LQKENI come from the germline V gene. V dropped 2 bases and J dropped 11; count of bases not matched to a gene: 4. This CDR3 has 12 amino acids. The CDR3 nucleotides read TGTGCCAGCTCACCATCAGGGGGCGGCGCTTTCTTT. Protein product: CASSPSGGGAFF.

The rearrangement links TRBV7-8 to TRBJ1-1, with D possibly TRBD1 on 5 matching bases. The CDR3 spans 13 residues. V was pared by 0 bases and J by 5 bases, with 7 bases between. The germline V gene has CDR1 SGHVS and CDR2 FQNEAQ. The CDR3 region is CASSLAGVTEAFF. In nucleotides, the CDR3 is TGTGCCAGCAGCTTAGCAGGGGTTACTGAAGCTTTCTTT.

In this sample, this clone turned up a few times. The rearrangement uses TRBV14 and TRBJ1-1, with D perhaps matching TRBD1 (5 bases). V was cut by 1 base and J by 5 bases, with 11 bases left in between. Germline V gene lookup returns CDR1 SGHDN and CDR2 FVKESK. There are 14 residues in the CDR3. This CDR3 reads CASSQAAGLTEAFF. CDR3 DNA: TGTGCCAGCAGCCAAGCAGCAGGGTTAACTGAAGCTTTCTTT. The whole variable domain, remainder taken from reference TRBV14 and TRBJ1-1, is EAGVTQFPSHSVIEKGQTVTLRCDPISGHDNLYWYRRVMGKEIKFLLHFVKESKQDESGMPNNRFLAERTGGTYSTLKVQPAELEDSGVYFCASSQAAGLTEAFFGQGTRLTVV.

V is TRBV21-1 and J is TRBJ2-5; no DNA check was done on the table's D call, TRBD2. TRBV21-1 is a listed pseudogene. The CDR3 spans 16 residues. The CDR3 protein is CASSKEATSGWPTQYF. CDR3 in DNA: TGTGCCAGCAGCAAAGAGGCGACTAGCGGCTGGCCAACCCAGTACTTC.

The chain combines TRBV19 with TRBJ2-5; D unresolved. The CDR3 extends over 13 amino acids. V lost 2 bases to trimming and J lost 2 bases, with 6 bases between them. CDR1 is LNHDA and CDR2 is SQIVND in the germline V gene (reference sequence). CDR3 sequence (DNA): TGTGCCAGTAGTATACACCAGCAAGAGACCCAGTACTTC. It yields the protein CASSIHQQETQYF.

This sequence joins TRBV14 and TRBJ1-2; D may be TRBD1 (5 bases). Per germline, CDR1 SGHDN and CDR2 FVKESK. Trimming shortened V by 4 bases and J by 8 bases, and 17 bases separated the two germline ends. This CDR3 has 14 amino acids. CDR3 nucleotides: TGTGCCAGCAGCCCCCCGGGCAGGGTGTGGGGCTACACCTTC. It is translated as CASSPPGRVWGYTF.

The chain recombines TRBV6-5 with TRBJ1-3, with 9 bases identical to TRBD1. This CDR3 has 14 amino acids. V lost 8 bases, J lost 0 bases, and 2 bases stayed unmatched. The germline CDR1 and CDR2 sequences are MNHEY and SVGAGI. The chain's CDR3 is CASDRGTSGNTIYF. The CDR3 DNA reads TGTGCCAGCGACAGGGGGACCTCTGGAAACACCATATATTTT.

Comment on this clone: The same CDR3 arises from other DNA sequences in this sample as well. The gene calls are TRBV27 and TRBJ2-2; TRBD1 aligns across 10 bases. CDR1 and CDR2 (germline): MNHEY, SMNVEV (reference sequence). The CDR3 spans 15 residues. With V trimmed by 7 bases and J by 4 bases, 6 bases remained unmatched. The DNA of the CDR3 is TGTGCCAGCACCCCCGGGACAGGGGTCACCGGGGAGCTGTTTTTT. Translated: CASTPGTGVTGELFF.

The chain links TRBV19 to TRBJ2-1; D is perhaps TRBD2 (6 bases). Germline lookup yields CDR1 LNHDA and CDR2 SQIVND (reference sequence). The ends were cut back, 7 bases at V and 7 bases at J, with 14 bases in the middle. The CDR3 has 13 residues. DNA of the CDR3: TGTGCCAGTATGCGGGGATCCGGGAATGAGCAGTTCTTC. Protein: CASMRGSGNEQFF.

A word on this clone: An end of the junction does not agree with germline; a read error may underlie this. The V and J genes are TRBV11-2 and TRBJ2-1, with TRBD2 identical over 8 bases. The CDR3 runs 15 residues. Germline values: CDR1 SGHAT, CDR2 FQNNGV. In nucleotides, the CDR3 is TGTGCCAGCAGTTTAGACGTAGCGGGGAACAATGAGCAGTTCTTC. Its translation: CASSLDVAGNNEQFF.

This clone has just one count. The chain recombines TRBV11-2 with TRBJ2-5; 12 bases match TRBD2. The CDR3 spans 17 residues. The germline gives CDR1 SGHAT, CDR2 FQNNGV. The V segment lost 5 bases and the J segment 4 bases; nucleotides outside the gene matches: 11. The CDR3, as DNA: TGTGCCAGCAGCACCGGACTAGCGGGAACCTTCGGAGAGACCCAGTACTTC. Protein sequence: CASSTGLAGTFGETQYF.

The chain uses TRBV9 and TRBJ1-3, with TRBD1 as a possible D gene (6 bases). Germline CDR1 reads SGDLS; CDR2 reads YYNGEE. V dropped 3 bases and J dropped 0 bases, with 10 bases sitting between them. The CDR3 consists of 15 residues. CDR3 protein: CASSADSSSGNTIYF. The CDR3, as DNA: TGTGCCAGCAGCGCGGACAGTAGCTCTGGAAACACCATATATTTT.

This rearrangement joins TRBV27 to TRBJ2-2; 9 bases agree with TRBD1. Germline loops: CDR1 MNHEY, CDR2 SMNVEV (reference sequence). V lost 5 bases, J lost 6 bases, and 4 bases stayed unmatched. The CDR3 spans 14 residues. In DNA, the CDR3 is TGTGCCAGCAGTCCTAGACAGGGGGCCGGGGAGCTGTTTTTT. It is translated as CASSPRQGAGELFF.

The chain joins TRBV5-5 to TRBJ2-2; TRBD1 matches 11 bases. This CDR3 has 17 amino acids. V trimming: 0 bases; J trimming: 7 bases; junction bases outside the gene matches: 8. Per germline, CDR1 SGHKS and CDR2 YYEKEE (reference sequence). The CDR3 spells CASSLGTGGEKGGELFF. The CDR3 bases are TGTGCCAGCAGCTTGGGGACAGGGGGCGAGAAGGGCGGGGAGCTGTTTTTT.

This clone was detected only a few times. The chain recombines TRBV7-2 with TRBJ2-5; 8 bases align to TRBD1. CDR1 is SGHTA, CDR2 FQGNSA, per germline. Germline trimming cut 4 bases from V and 7 bases from J; bases unmatched to any gene: 8. The CDR3 runs to 14 residues. The CDR3, as DNA: TGTGCCAGCAGCTCCGGGACAGGCGTCGGGACCCAGTACTTC. Encoded protein: CASSSGTGVGTQYF. The full variable domain, with the rest looked up from reference TRBV7-2 and TRBJ2-5, is GAGVSQSPSNKVTEKGKDVELRCDPISGHTALYWYRQSLGQGLEFLIYFQGNSAPDKSGLPSDRFSAERTGGSVSTLTIQRTQQEDSAVYLCASSSGTGVGTQYFGPGTRLLVL.

This chain joins TRBV28 and TRBJ1-2; 9 nucleotides match TRBD1. Germline CDR1 and CDR2: MDHEN and SYDVKM. CDR3 length equals 19 residues. J lost 4 bases, V lost 3 bases, and 18 bases had no gene match. The CDR3 DNA sequence: TGTGCCAGCAGTTTGTTGCTACTCCGGGACAGGGAGGGGGGCTATGGCTACACCTTC. It codes for CASSLLLLRDREGGYGYTF.

The chain couples TRBV19 to TRBJ1-4; no reliable D call. Deletions cut 6 bases from V and 0 bases from J, with 8 bases between. This CDR3 is 14 amino acids long. Per germline, CDR1 LNHDA and CDR2 SQIVND (reference sequence). CDR3 coding DNA: TGTGCCAGTAGCCCGTTTGCAACTAATGAAAAACTGTTTTTT. It codes for CASSPFATNEKLFF.

The chain uses TRBV5-5 and TRBJ1-3, with D hard to call. V lost 0 bases and J lost 4, with 5 bases in between. Germline CDR1 SGHKS, CDR2 YYEKEE (reference sequence). The CDR3 sequence is 13 residues long. In DNA, the CDR3 is TGTGCCAGCAGCTTGGTGTTAGGAAACACCATATATTTT. The encoded protein is CASSLVLGNTIYF. The whole variable domain, remainder taken from reference TRBV5-5 and TRBJ1-3, is DAGVTQSPTHLIKTRGQQVTLRCSPISGHKSVSWYQQVLGQGPQFIFQYYEKEERGRGNFPDRFSARQFPNYSSELNVNALLLGDSALYLCASSLVLGNTIYFGEGSWLTVV.

This rearrangement joins TRBV25-1 to TRBJ1-3; a possible D gene is TRBD1 (6 bases). Trimming stripped 2 bases from V and 1 base from J, with 12 bases between. The CDR3 contains 16 residues. Germline loops: CDR1 MGHDK, CDR2 SYGVNS. The CDR3 here is CASSETGLSSGNTIYF. The DNA for the CDR3 is TGTGCCAGCAGTGAAACAGGGCTTTCATCTGGAAACACCATATATTTT. Full variable domain (missing parts from reference TRBV25-1 and TRBJ1-3): EADIYQTPRYLVIGTGKKITLECSQTMGHDKMYWYQQDPGMELHLIHYSYGVNSTEKGDLSSESTVSRIRTEHFPLTLESARPSHTSQYLCASSETGLSSGNTIYFGEGSWLTVV.

CDR3 sequence reads: CASRLGSRGYTF. The CDR3 coding sequence is TGTGCCAGCAGACTCGGGTCGCGTGGCTACACCTTC. The V gene is TRBV2, the J gene TRBJ1-2; D gene uncertain. The CDR3 loop spans 12 amino acids. CDR1 and CDR2 (germline): SNHLY, FYNNEI. V was cut by 6 bases and J by 7 bases, with 12 bases left in between.

This chain connects TRBV10-1 to TRBJ1-1, with a possible D match to TRBD1 (6 bases). Trimming took off 0 bases at V and 0 bases at J, with 14 bases between the two ends. Germline V gene data show CDR1 as WNHNN and CDR2 as SYGVQD (reference sequence). This CDR3 is 17 amino acids long. CDR3 region: CASSESFGGGLNTEAFF. CDR3 bases: TGCGCCAGCAGTGAGTCCTTTGGGGGCGGATTGAACACTGAAGCTTTCTTT.

This clone appeared a few times. This rearrangement joins TRBV3-1 (or the pseudogene TRBV3-2) to TRBJ1-1; TRBD1 matches at 9 bases. After removal of 4 bases from V and 1 base from J, the junction contained 1 base not matched to a gene. The CDR3 consists of 14 residues. Germline V gene lookup returns CDR1 LGHDT and CDR2 YNNKEL (reference sequence). CDR3 region: CASSLGQGNTEAFF. The CDR3 DNA reads as TGTGCCAGCAGCCTGGGACAGGGGAACACTGAAGCTTTCTTT.

The V call is TRBV18, the J call TRBJ2-7; 7 bases fit TRBD1. Germline V gene sequence: CDR1 KGHSH, CDR2 LQKENI. CDR3 length equals 14 residues. J lost 0 bases, V lost 5 bases, and 4 bases had no gene match. The CDR3 nucleotides read TGTGCCAGCTCAAGCGACAGGGCCTCCTACGAGCAGTACGTC. Translated, it gives CASSSDRASYEQYV.

This clone has more than one count but fewer than ten. This chain connects TRBV18 to TRBJ1-1; tentatively, D is TRBD1 (6 bases). Germline loops: CDR1 KGHSH, CDR2 LQKENI. This CDR3 is built from 14 residues. The V gene lost 0 bases and the J gene lost 6 bases, with 11 bases spanning the gap. The CDR3 DNA follows: TGTGCCAGCTCACCACCCGGCAGGGGTCCTGAAGCTTTCTTT. Protein: CASSPPGRGPEAFF.

The DNA of the CDR3 is TGTGCCAGCAGCTTAAACGGACACATGGGGACTGAAGCTTTCTTT. Its protein product is CASSLNGHMGTEAFF. The J gene is TRBJ1-1, the V gene TRBV7-2; TRBD1 is a possible D gene (5 bases). The CDR3 covers 15 residues. The ends were cut back, 2 bases at V and 5 bases at J, with 15 bases in the middle. Germline values: CDR1 SGHTA, CDR2 FQGNSA.

The chain joins TRBV5-5 to TRBJ2-6; TRBD1 is a possible D gene (6 bases). Germline V gives CDR1 SGHKS, CDR2 YYEKEE (reference sequence). The V gene lost 5 bases and the J gene lost 4 bases, with 10 bases spanning the gap. The CDR3 totals 14 residues. The CDR3 DNA sequence: TGTGCCAGCAGTTCAGGGGCCGGGGCCAACGTCCTGACTTTC. It codes for CASSSGAGANVLTF.

V gene TRBV7-2 combines with J gene TRBJ2-1, with D possibly matching TRBD1 (5 bases). This CDR3 has 14 amino acids. Germline CDR1 reads SGHTA; CDR2 reads FQGNSA. Trimming took 5 bases from V and 8 from J, leaving 16 bases between them. The CDR3: CASSLGKQGDEQFF. CDR3 nucleotides: TGTGCCAGCAGCCTAGGGAAGCAGGGCGATGAGCAGTTCTTC.

The CDR3 DNA follows: TGTGCCAGCAGCCAAGGGGAGGGACAGCCCCAGCATTTT. Residues: CASSQGEGQPQHF. The J gene is TRBJ1-5, the V gene TRBV3-1 (or the pseudogene TRBV3-2); the D is unclear. The CDR3 is 13 amino acids. The V and J ends lost 1 base and 7 bases respectively, with 8 bases between them. The germline V gene has CDR1 LGHDT and CDR2 YNNKEL (reference sequence).

This chain uses TRBV5-6 with TRBJ1-3, with D perhaps matching TRBD1 (5 bases). The CDR3 totals 15 residues. CDR1 and CDR2 from the germline V gene are SGHDT and YYEEEE. Trimming took off 5 bases at V and 4 bases at J, with 16 bases between the two ends. CDR3: CASSVQGSLGNTIYF. The CDR3 DNA is TGTGCCAGCAGTGTTCAGGGTTCCCTCGGAAACACCATATATTTT.